This TCR beta chain was recovered during a study of shared clonotypes between healthy human individuals. The wider study: The composition of the donors was a couple of women and a few men aged 18 to 49.

V lost 2 bases to trimming and J lost 0 bases; unmatched junction nucleotides: 6. The CDR3 is 17 amino acids. Germline V gene data show CDR1 as SGHTA and CDR2 as FQGTGA. Amplification in unsorted PBMC replicate PCRs started from roughly 330 ng DNA, which equals 25,000 to 35,000 T cell genomes. Here immunoSEQ multiplex PCR was the method, and the copy in TCRdb shows in-frame clones only, minus some. The top ten hold around an eighth of the sample, which has fewer than 500,000 clones, 75% to 80% seen once. The sequence was collected from a woman in her 40s in good health. Some clones in this sample may be carry-over from other donors' samples. The sample consisted of PBMCs. The V and J genes are TRBV7-3 and TRBJ1-5; 8 bases match TRBD1. The CDR3: CASSLVAGGSSNQPQHF. The CDR3 coding sequence is TGTGCCAGCAGCTTAGTAGCAGGGGGCAGTAGCAATCAGCCCCAGCATTTT.